The next 2 T cell receptor beta chains were all read from a single sample in a study of PD-1 blockade in classical Hodgkin lymphoma. Some clones are missing from TCRdb's copy, which holds only in-frame ones; the method was immunoSEQ multiplex PCR. This sample yields roughly 60,000 clones, of which around 90% are seen a single time; about 9.6% belongs to the top ten. There was relapse after autologous stem cell transplantation in every patient, and there was variation in brentuximab vedotin exposure. This specimen consisted of peripheral blood mononuclear cells (PBMCs), obtained at baseline. The receptors come from a human donor with classical Hodgkin lymphoma.

V usage is TRBV7-9 and J usage is TRBJ2-7, with D possibly TRBD1 on 5 matching bases. The germline CDR1 and CDR2 sequences are SEHNR and FQNEAQ (reference sequence). V was trimmed by 3 bases and J by 2 bases, leaving 8 bases between them. The CDR3 runs to 13 residues. The CDR3 reads CASSFDSPYEQYF. The CDR3, as DNA: TGTGCCAGCAGCTTTGACAGCCCCTACGAGCAGTACTTC.

This clone was seen just once. The chain has TRBV10-1 and TRBJ2-3; TRBD1 or TRBD2 may be the D gene (6 bases each). V was shortened by 11 bases and J by 5 bases, with 23 bases between the two germline ends. The CDR3 is made up of 15 amino acids. Germline-derived CDR1 and CDR2 are WNHNN and SYGVQD (reference sequence). The CDR3: CADENPGGPEDTQYF. For the CDR3, the DNA is TGCGCCGACGAAAATCCCGGGGGCCCCGAAGATACGCAGTATTTT.